Each of the 16 T cell receptor beta chains below was sequenced from the same sample in a study of shared clonotypes between healthy human individuals. The naive CD8 population came from CD45RO-negative cells selected for CCR7, without terminally differentiated effector memory CD45RA+ cells. Some clones are missing from TCRdb's copy, which holds only in-frame ones; the method was immunoSEQ multiplex PCR. Of millions of clones in the sample, about 95% were seen once. Sequencing used naive CD8+ T cells sorted from blood. Receptor source: a young man in good health.

The rearrangement uses TRBV28 and TRBJ2-5; D may be TRBD2 (6 bases). The V gene's germline CDR1 is MDHEN and CDR2 SYDVKM. This CDR3 is built from 14 residues. V lost 5 bases and J lost 1, with 11 bases in between. The DNA of the CDR3 is TGTGCCAGCAGTCAGACCGGGAGCCAAGAGACCCAGTACTTC. It yields the protein CASSQTGSQETQYF.

The J gene is TRBJ2-3, the V gene TRBV27; tentatively, D is TRBD2 (6 bases). V was shortened by 3 bases and J by 2 bases, with 9 bases between the two germline ends. In germline, CDR1 is MNHEY, CDR2 SMNVEV (reference sequence). The CDR3 length is 14 residues. DNA of the CDR3: TGTGCCAGCAGTTTCGCGGGACTCACAGATACGCAGTATTTT. It codes for CASSFAGLTDTQYF.

This clone showed up just once. The sample carries other DNA sequences with the same CDR3. The rearrangement joins TRBV9 to TRBJ2-2; D gene uncertain. This CDR3 has 16 residues. Trimming removed 0 bases at V and 0 bases at J, with 9 bases between. Per germline, CDR1 SGDLS and CDR2 YYNGEE. CDR3 protein: CASSVARNTNTGELFF. CDR3 nucleotide sequence: TGTGCCAGCAGCGTAGCTCGTAACACGAACACCGGGGAGCTGTTTTTT.

Comment on this clone: The same CDR3 is also encoded by other DNA sequences in this sample. J is TRBJ2-1 and V is TRBV27; 8 bases match TRBD2. J gave up 7 bases and V 6 bases, and 8 bases lay outside the gene matches. The V gene's germline CDR1 is MNHEY and CDR2 SMNVEV (reference sequence). The CDR3 is made up of 14 amino acids. For the CDR3, the DNA is TGTGCCAGCAGCCTTGGACTAGCAAGGAATGAGCAGTTCTTC. Translating it yields CASSLGLARNEQFF.

The chain combines TRBV6-5 with TRBJ2-1; no reliable D call. This CDR3 is built from 13 residues. V shed 6 bases and J shed 7 bases, with 13 bases lying between them. The germline V gene encodes CDR1 MNHEY and CDR2 SVGAGI. In nucleotides, the CDR3 is TGTGCCAGCAGCCAACTTGGGGAAAATGAGCAGTTCTTC. It is translated as CASSQLGENEQFF.

This chain joins TRBV11-2 and TRBJ1-1; possible D gene TRBD1, 6 bases. The CDR3 extends over 16 amino acids. V was cut by 5 bases and J by 0 bases, with 16 bases left in between. CDR1 is SGHAT, CDR2 FQNNGV, per germline. Here the CDR3 reads CASSPFRGAMNTEAFF. The CDR3 nucleotides are TGTGCCAGCAGCCCCTTTCGGGGGGCTATGAACACTGAAGCTTTCTTT. The full variable domain, with the rest looked up from reference TRBV11-2 and TRBJ1-1, is EAGVAQSPRYKIIEKRQSVAFWCNPISGHATLYWYQQILGQGPKLLIQFQNNGVVDDSQLPKDRFSAERLKGVDSTLKIQPAKLEDSAVYLCASSPFRGAMNTEAFFGQGTRLTVV.

This clone was picked up one time. The rearrangement links TRBV6-6 to TRBJ2-7; TRBD1 aligns across 7 bases. CDR3 length: 13 residues. Trimming at V came to 4 bases and at J to 3 bases, leaving 3 bases not matched to a gene. Per the germline V gene, CDR1 is MNHNY and CDR2 is SVGAGI (reference sequence). CDR3 residues: CASSFSGGYEQYF. Written as DNA, the CDR3 is TGTGCCAGCAGTTTTTCAGGGGGCTACGAGCAGTACTTC.

The chain carries TRBV27 and TRBJ2-2; D gene uncertain. Germline lookup yields CDR1 MNHEY and CDR2 SMNVEV (reference sequence). V gave up 8 bases and J gave up 4 bases, with 17 bases separating them. This CDR3 comprises 15 residues. The chain's CDR3 is CASLFSAGSTGELFF. The CDR3 DNA is TGTGCCAGCCTCTTTTCGGCTGGGTCCACCGGGGAGCTGTTTTTT.

The chain carries TRBV19 and TRBJ2-7; TRBD1 matches 9 bases. The CDR3 is made up of 15 amino acids. V dropped 5 bases and J dropped 3; count of bases not matched to a gene: 8. The germline gives CDR1 LNHDA, CDR2 SQIVND (reference sequence). CDR3 bases: TGTGCCAGTAGTCCGACGCCGGGACAGGGCTACGAGCAGTACTTC. It codes for CASSPTPGQGYEQYF.

This chain uses TRBV4-2 with TRBJ1-5; TRBD1 might be the D (6 bases). V dropped 1 base and J dropped 8 bases, with 12 bases sitting between them. The CDR3 consists of 14 residues. CDR1 and CDR2 (germline): LGHNA, YNFKEQ. DNA for the CDR3: TGTGCCAGCAGCCAAGGGACAGATCCAAAGCCCCAGCATTTT. This translates into CASSQGTDPKPQHF.

Regarding this clone: Germline and junction disagree at one end, which may indicate a read error. Different DNA sequences within this sample yield the same CDR3. The V and J genes are TRBV2 and TRBJ2-2, with 7 bases lining up with TRBD1. The germline V gene has CDR1 SNHLY and CDR2 FYNNEI. The CDR3 has 16 amino acids. The CDR3 protein is CASSPTGAANTGELFF. DNA for the CDR3: TGTGCCAGCAGTCCCACAGGGGCCGCGAACACTGGGGAGCTGTTTTTT.

The chain uses TRBV4-1 and TRBJ1-3, with no clear D. Germline V lookup: CDR1 MGHRA, CDR2 YSYEKL. V was pared by 1 base and J by 1 base, with 8 bases between. The CDR3 is 15 amino acids. CDR3 DNA: TGCGCCAGCAGCCAAGCAAGGGATTCTGGAAACACCATATATTTT. This sequence encodes CASSQARDSGNTIYF.

The table lists this clone with a count of one. The chain employs TRBV9 and TRBJ2-1, with 7 bases fitting TRBD1. V shed 0 bases, J shed 0 bases, and the junction held 3 bases outside the gene matches. CDR3 length: 16 residues. Germline V gene sequence: CDR1 SGDLS, CDR2 YYNGEE. The CDR3 DNA reads as TGTGCCAGCAGCGTAGCGGCAGGGGGCTCCTACAATGAGCAGTTCTTC. It codes for CASSVAAGGSYNEQFF.

This sequence joins TRBV2 and TRBJ2-7, with TRBD2 matching 10 bases. V lost 7 bases and J lost 3; bases outside the gene matches: 9. CDR1 SNHLY and CDR2 FYNNEI come from the germline V gene. This CDR3 spans 15 amino acids. CDR3 coding DNA: TGTGCCAGCAAGCCTAGCGGGAGTTTAAGCTACGAGCAGTACTTC. It translates to CASKPSGSLSYEQYF.

This chain uses TRBV6-5 with TRBJ1-3; 8 nucleotides match TRBD1. Germline CDR1 MNHEY, CDR2 SVGAGI. This CDR3 contains 16 residues. V trimming: 4 bases; J trimming: 3 bases; junction bases outside the gene matches: 8. CDR3: CASSSQTGEFGNTIYF. DNA for the CDR3: TGTGCCAGCAGTTCCCAGACAGGGGAATTTGGAAACACCATATATTTT.

This clone was seen just once. The chain couples TRBV30 to TRBJ2-7, with TRBD1 identical over 7 bases. The CDR3 consists of 11 residues. The germline CDR1 and CDR2 sequences are GTSNPN and SVGIG (reference sequence). J lost 6 bases, V lost 4 bases, and 3 bases had no gene match. The CDR3 loop is CAWTTGAEQYF. Here the CDR3 DNA reads TGTGCCTGGACAACAGGGGCCGAGCAGTACTTC.